These 18 T cell receptor beta chains came from one sample sequenced in a study of response to subunit inactivated influenza vaccine. Each CDR3 protein gets one entry after TCRdb re-called the RT-PCR reads with MiXCR. Of around 540,000 distinct CDR3 sequences in the sample, over 9.5% are singletons; the top ten hold roughly 10%. Source: PBMCs from blood, taken on the day of vaccination. These receptors all come from a man aged 45-65 years who received an inactivated influenza vaccine.

This clonotype was detected many times. V gene TRBV6-2 or TRBV6-3 combines with J gene TRBJ2-1; TRBD1 might be the D (6 bases). Germline-derived CDR1 and CDR2 are MNHEY and SVGEGT. This CDR3 region has 16 residues. V lost 5 bases and J lost 2, with 16 bases in between. The CDR3 loop reads CASSPQTGFPYNEQFF. Written as DNA, the CDR3 is TGTGCCAGCAGTCCTCAGACAGGTTTCCCCTACAATGAGCAGTTCTTC.

The CDR3 region is CASSPIVGDEQYF. The CDR3 nucleotides read TGTGCCAGCAGCCCGATAGTTGGGGACGAGCAGTACTTC. The rearrangement links TRBV7-2 to TRBJ2-7, with D hard to call. The germline V gene has CDR1 SGHTA and CDR2 FQGNSA. CDR3 length equals 13 residues. V dropped 5 bases and J dropped 5 bases, with 13 bases sitting between them.

In this sample, this clonotype turned up many times. This chain connects TRBV27 to TRBJ2-3; 16 nucleotides line up with TRBD2. CDR1 is MNHEY, CDR2 SMNVEV, per germline (reference sequence). After removal of 5 bases from V and 1 base from J, the junction contained 9 bases not matched to a gene. The CDR3 is made up of 19 amino acids. DNA for the CDR3: TGTGCCAGCAGTCCGGAGGGACTAGCGGGGGGGAAAGGCACAGATACGCAGTATTTT. Translating it yields CASSPEGLAGGKGTDTQYF.

The chain is built from TRBV10-3 and TRBJ2-1; D is unresolved. The germline V and J ends were trimmed by 6 bases and 0 bases, with 12 bases remaining between them. The CDR3 is 15 residues long. Germline V lookup: CDR1 ENHRY, CDR2 SYGVKD. This CDR3 reads CAISTTPGSYNEQFF. The CDR3 coding sequence is TGTGCCATCAGCACGACCCCCGGCTCCTACAATGAGCAGTTCTTC.

This clonotype appeared once. V is TRBV6-1 and J is TRBJ2-2; D possibly corresponds to TRBD1 (6 bases). The ends were cut back, 1 base at V and 6 bases at J, with 9 bases in the middle. CDR3 size: 14 residues. Germline CDR1 and CDR2: MNHNS and SASEGT. The DNA of the CDR3 is TGTGCCAGCAGTGAAGGAGGGGGAGCCGGGGAGCTGTTTTTT. Translating gives CASSEGGGAGELFF.

The rearrangement links TRBV6-6 to TRBJ2-3; D remains unclear. V was clipped by 2 bases and J by 2 bases, with 5 bases between them. In germline, CDR1 is MNHNY, CDR2 SVGAGI (reference sequence). The CDR3 is 13 residues long. In DNA form, the CDR3 reads TGTGCCAGCAGTTACGACAACACAGATACGCAGTATTTT. Translation gives CASSYDNTDTQYF.

V gene TRBV5-1 combines with J gene TRBJ2-2; D is perhaps TRBD1 (5 bases). This CDR3 region has 15 residues. V lost 2 bases and J 2 bases, leaving 10 bases between the germline ends. In germline, CDR1 is SGHRS, CDR2 YFSETQ. CDR3 in amino acids: CASSFGHGNTGELFF. Written as DNA, the CDR3 is TGCGCCAGCAGCTTCGGACACGGAAACACCGGGGAGCTGTTTTTT.

J is TRBJ2-2 and V is TRBV7-2; D may be TRBD2 (6 bases). Looked up from germline, CDR1 is SGHTA and CDR2 is FQGNSA. The CDR3 is 16 residues long. V was pared by 1 base and J by 7 bases, with 16 bases between. The CDR3 bases are TGTGCCAGCAGCTTAGTATTGCGGGGCGCGGACGGGGAGCTGTTTTTT. Translating gives CASSLVLRGADGELFF.

There are a few counts of this clonotype. The chain couples TRBV15 to TRBJ2-6; D is undetermined. Per the germline V gene, CDR1 is LNHNV and CDR2 is YYDKDF (reference sequence). Between the trimmed V and J ends, which lost 9 bases and 4 bases, there was a span of 7 bases. The CDR3 length is 12 residues. The CDR3 region is CATTAGANVLTF. CDR3 nucleotides: TGTGCCACGACTGCGGGGGCCAACGTCCTGACTTTC.

The chain carries TRBV12-3 or TRBV12-4 and TRBJ2-3, with 11 bases lining up with TRBD2. This CDR3 is built from 16 residues. Trimming removed 4 bases from V and 2 bases from J; junction bases left unmatched: 5. Here the CDR3 reads CASSSNSGGATDTQYF. The DNA for the CDR3 is TGTGCCAGCAGTTCCAATAGCGGGGGGGCCACAGATACGCAGTATTTT.

This clonotype was detected ten times or more. The J gene is TRBJ2-7, the V gene TRBV5-1, with 9 nucleotides matching TRBD2. The CDR3 is made up of 15 amino acids. Germline-derived CDR1 and CDR2 are SGHRS and YFSETQ. V was pared by 0 bases and J by 2 bases, with 3 bases of the junction left unmatched. In DNA, the CDR3 is TGCGCCAGCAGCTTGGGTTCTAGCGGGACCTACGAGCAGTACTTC. Protein: CASSLGSSGTYEQYF. Using reference TRBV5-1 and TRBJ2-7 for the parts outside the CDR3, the full variable domain is KAGVTQTPRYLIKTRGQQVTLSCSPISGHRSVSWYQQTPGQGLQFLFEYFSETQRNKGNFPGRFSGRQFSNSRSEMNVSTLELGDSALYLCASSLGSSGTYEQYFGPGTRLTVT.

A few counts support this clonotype. The chain employs TRBV9 and TRBJ2-4; D is unclear. V shed 4 bases and J shed 5 bases, with 10 bases lying between them. Germline V gene data show CDR1 as SGDLS and CDR2 as YYNGEE. This CDR3 spans 13 amino acids. CDR3 amino acids: CASSKTGENIQYF. Written as DNA, the CDR3 is TGTGCCAGCAGCAAGACTGGGGAAAACATTCAGTACTTC.

This clonotype was detected many times. The chain joins TRBV12-3 or TRBV12-4 to TRBJ2-2, with D uncertain. The V and J ends lost 3 bases and 6 bases respectively, with 14 bases between them. This CDR3 is 15 amino acids long. For the CDR3, the DNA is TGTGCCAGCAGTTTCAAAATAAATGGACCCGGGGAGCTGTTTTTT. Amino acid sequence: CASSFKINGPGELFF.

The chain has TRBV14 and TRBJ2-2; D assignment may be TRBD1 or TRBD2 (5 bases each). The CDR3 is 13 amino acids. Germline assignment: CDR1 SGHDN and CDR2 FVKESK. V shed 1 base and J shed 11 bases, with 11 bases lying between them. The CDR3, as DNA: TGTGCCAGCAGCCAAGGTGGGGGAGCCGAGCTGTTTTTT. Translated: CASSQGGGAELFF.

This rearrangement joins TRBV15 to TRBJ1-3; a possible D gene is TRBD1 (5 bases). The CDR3 has 15 amino acids. Trimming took 0 bases from V and 2 from J, leaving 8 bases between them. CDR1 and CDR2 from the germline V gene are LNHNV and YYDKDF (reference sequence). In DNA, the CDR3 is TGTGCCACCAGCAGAGATCTGGGGGCTGGAAACACCATATATTTT. It is translated as CATSRDLGAGNTIYF. Based on the CDR3 plus reference TRBV15 and TRBJ1-3, the full variable domain is DAMVIQNPRYQVTQFGKPVTLSCSQTLNHNVMYWYQQKSSQAPKLLFHYYDKDFNNEADTPDNFQSRRPNTSFCFLDIRSPGLGDTAMYLCATSRDLGAGNTIYFGEGSWLTVV.

The rearrangement uses TRBV12-3 or TRBV12-4 and TRBJ2-7; perhaps TRBD1 as D (6 bases). The CDR3 extends over 14 amino acids. V lost 6 bases and J 5 bases, leaving 17 bases between the germline ends. CDR3 sequence: CASRNGQGWNEQYF. Written as DNA, the CDR3 is TGTGCCAGCAGGAACGGGCAGGGGTGGAACGAGCAGTACTTC.

This clonotype was observed at least ten times. V gene TRBV4-1 combines with J gene TRBJ2-1; 8 bases match TRBD2. Germline lookup yields CDR1 MGHRA and CDR2 YSYEKL. This CDR3 has 15 residues. Trimming cost V 3 bases and J 5 bases; bases outside gene matches: 6. CDR3 bases: TGCGCCAGCAGCCATGACGGGGGGGCCCACAATGAGCAGTTCTTC. Protein sequence: CASSHDGGAHNEQFF.

The CDR3 sequence is CAIMPGQGNNEQFF. In DNA, the CDR3 is TGTGCCATCATGCCGGGACAGGGCAACAATGAGCAGTTCTTC. The chain combines TRBV10-3 with TRBJ2-1; 9 bases line up with TRBD1. The CDR3 runs 14 residues. Looked up from germline, CDR1 is ENHRY and CDR2 is SYGVKD. Trimming removed 7 bases from V and 5 bases from J; junction bases left unmatched: 6.